The source of this TCR beta chain is a study of blood T cell repertoires in COVID-19. V lost 5 bases to trimming and J lost 5 bases, with 12 bases between them. The CDR3 is 13 residues long. Data came from immunoSEQ multiplex PCR; TCRdb stores just in-frame clones and leaves some out. The profile shows more than 300,000 clones, roughly 86% of them singletons. The chain employs TRBV12-3 or TRBV12-4 and TRBJ2-5, with D hard to call. Sequencing used peripheral blood. The receptor comes from a woman aged 30 to 39 with COVID-19, enrolled during active disease. In DNA, the CDR3 is TGTGCCAGCAGTCCCTTAGTTTGGGAGACCCAGTACTTC. This sequence encodes CASSPLVWETQYF.